One and the same sample provided the 30 T cell receptor beta chains below, sequenced in a study of follicular helper T cells after annual influenza vaccination. Data came from immunoSEQ multiplex PCR; TCRdb stores just in-frame clones and leaves some out. The table includes thousands of clones, about 80% detected once. The time point was: 2014-2015 season, pre-vaccination. The sequenced sample was CXCR5+ CD38- circulating T follicular helper cells from blood, obtained on the day of influenza vaccination. Subset described: circulating Tfh, non-naive CD4+CXCR5+PD-1+ (ICOS+CD38+ or ICOS-CD38-). All receptors derive from an adult who received the influenza vaccine.

The chain combines TRBV18 with TRBJ2-5; D is uncertain. This CDR3 is 14 amino acids long. Trimming took 0 bases from V and 4 from J, leaving 9 bases between them. In germline, CDR1 is KGHSH, CDR2 LQKENI. Here the CDR3 reads CASSPPRPAETQYF. The CDR3 DNA reads as TGTGCCAGCTCACCACCGCGGCCGGCAGAGACCCAGTACTTC.

The chain joins TRBV6-6 to TRBJ1-3, with a tentative D call TRBD1 (5 bases). Germline CDR1 MNHNY, CDR2 SVGAGI (reference sequence). The CDR3 is 16 amino acids. Trimming shortened V by 0 bases and J by 6 bases, and 15 bases separated the two germline ends. The chain's CDR3 is CASSYSQGISPNTIYF. CDR3 nucleotides: TGTGCCAGCAGTTACTCTCAGGGAATCTCCCCAAACACCATATATTTT.

This sequence joins TRBV9 and TRBJ2-5; tentatively, D is TRBD2 (6 bases). The CDR3 length is 13 residues. Per the germline V gene, CDR1 is SGDLS and CDR2 is YYNGEE. Trimming removed 3 bases at V and 5 bases at J, with 11 bases between. The CDR3 loop is CASSAGGIETQYF. CDR3 DNA sequence: TGTGCCAGCAGCGCCGGGGGAATTGAGACCCAGTACTTC.

V is TRBV18 and J is TRBJ2-2; D unresolved. The CDR3 totals 13 residues. The ends were cut back, 4 bases at V and 1 base at J, with 4 bases in the middle. Germline V gene sequence: CDR1 KGHSH, CDR2 LQKENI. In DNA form, the CDR3 reads TGTGCCAGCTCACGAGAGAACACCGGGGAGCTGTTTTTT. Amino acids: CASSRENTGELFF.

The rearrangement links TRBV9 to TRBJ2-2; tentatively, D is TRBD2 (6 bases). The V end was cut by 0 bases, the J end by 7 bases, with 13 bases between. This CDR3 has 15 residues. Germline CDR1 and CDR2: SGDLS and YYNGEE. The CDR3 is CASSVGALSGGELFF. The CDR3 nucleotides read TGTGCCAGCAGCGTAGGGGCCCTTAGCGGCGGGGAGCTGTTTTTT.

The chain employs TRBV7-2 and TRBJ2-3; 8 bases are a match to TRBD2. The CDR3 sequence is 14 residues long. Trimming took 2 bases from V and 4 from J; bases not matched to a gene: 2. Germline V gene lookup returns CDR1 SGHTA and CDR2 FQGNSA. The CDR3 spells CASSLMRGADTQYF. CDR3 nucleotide sequence: TGTGCCAGCAGCTTAATGCGGGGGGCAGATACGCAGTATTTT.

The chain carries TRBV18 and TRBJ2-5; 8 positions match TRBD1. CDR1 and CDR2 (germline): KGHSH, LQKENI. The V gene end was trimmed by 8 bases and the J gene end by 5 bases; junction bases not matched to a gene: 7. The CDR3 is 13 residues long. In nucleotides, the CDR3 is TGTGCCAGCGGACAGGGTCTTTCGGAGACCCAGTACTTC. Its translation: CASGQGLSETQYF.

CDR3 bases: TGTGCCAGCAGTTTAAGGGGGGATGGGGAAAAACTGTTTTTT. Amino acids: CASSLRGDGEKLFF. V is TRBV28 and J is TRBJ1-4, with D perhaps matching TRBD1 (6 bases). Germline values: CDR1 MDHEN, CDR2 SYDVKM. CDR3 length: 14 amino acids. V was pared by 2 bases and J by 8 bases, with 12 bases between.

This chain connects TRBV7-2 to TRBJ2-1; 8 nucleotides align to TRBD2. The CDR3 loop spans 12 amino acids. The germline V gene has CDR1 SGHTA and CDR2 FQGNSA. The V and J ends lost 4 bases and 7 bases, in that order; junction bases with no gene match: 0. The CDR3 bases are TGTGCCAGCAGCTCGGGGGGGAATGAGCAGTTCTTC. Protein sequence: CASSSGGNEQFF.

The rearrangement joins TRBV10-1 to TRBJ2-3, with a possible D match to TRBD2 (5 bases). CDR1 is WNHNN and CDR2 is SYGVQD in the germline V gene (reference sequence). V was shortened by 3 bases and J by 4 bases, with 14 bases between the two germline ends. This CDR3 has 15 residues. The CDR3 region is CASSDSRSGADTQYF. CDR3 sequence (DNA): TGCGCCAGCAGTGATTCCAGGTCCGGGGCAGATACGCAGTATTTT.

This sequence joins TRBV29-1 and TRBJ2-1; D is unresolved. Germline assignment: CDR1 SQVTM and CDR2 ANQGSEA. V lost 5 bases and J 7 bases, leaving 18 bases between the germline ends. The CDR3 is made up of 14 amino acids. CDR3 coding DNA: TGCAGCGTTCGTAAGTTTCGGGTTGATAATGAGCAGTTCTTC. It codes for CSVRKFRVDNEQFF.

The chain couples TRBV19 to TRBJ1-5; the D gene is possibly TRBD1 (5 bases). The germline V and J ends were trimmed by 0 bases and 6 bases, with 12 bases remaining between them. The germline V gene encodes CDR1 LNHDA and CDR2 SQIVND (reference sequence). The CDR3 loop spans 15 amino acids. CDR3 sequence: CASSIDRRGGQPQHF. Here the CDR3 DNA reads TGTGCCAGTAGTATAGATAGGAGGGGCGGTCAGCCCCAGCATTTT.

The V call is TRBV11-2, the J call TRBJ2-3; 12 nucleotides align to TRBD2. CDR3 length: 18 amino acids. Germline trimming cut 5 bases from V and 0 bases from J; bases unmatched to any gene: 9. Germline CDR1 and CDR2: SGHAT and FQNNGV. The chain's CDR3 is CASSILAGTSGSTDTQYF. CDR3 bases: TGTGCCAGCAGCATACTTGCCGGGACTAGCGGGAGCACAGATACGCAGTATTTT.

In its sample, this clone was seen once. This chain connects TRBV7-2 to TRBJ2-7; D is unresolved. The CDR3 contains 13 residues. CDR1 and CDR2 from the germline V gene are SGHTA and FQGNSA. The V and J ends lost 3 bases and 3 bases respectively, with 9 bases between them. The CDR3 DNA sequence: TGTGCCAGCAGCTTGAATTCCGGCTACGAGCAGTACTTC. Residues: CASSLNSGYEQYF. Full variable domain (missing parts from reference TRBV7-2 and TRBJ2-7): GAGVSQSPSNKVTEKGKDVELRCDPISGHTALYWYRQSLGQGLEFLIYFQGNSAPDKSGLPSDRFSAERTGGSVSTLTIQRTQQEDSAVYLCASSLNSGYEQYFGPGTRLTVT.

This chain links TRBV30 with TRBJ2-5, with 9 bases aligning to TRBD2. The germline gives CDR1 GTSNPN, CDR2 SVGIG (reference sequence). This CDR3 spans 14 amino acids. V dropped 6 bases and J dropped 5; count of bases not matched to a gene: 10. CDR3 DNA sequence: TGTGCCTGTCGACTAGCGGCAGTTCACGAGACCCAGTACTTC. This gives the protein CACRLAAVHETQYF.

The V and J genes are TRBV6-1 and TRBJ1-2; D is ambiguous. The V gene's germline CDR1 is MNHNS and CDR2 SASEGT. V lost 2 bases and J 5 bases, leaving 9 bases between the germline ends. CDR3 size: 13 residues. The DNA for the CDR3 is TGTGCCAGCAGTGAATCCGGGAGGTATGGCTACACCTTC. It specifies CASSESGRYGYTF.

This rearrangement joins TRBV19 to TRBJ1-1; 7 bases match TRBD1. V shed 5 bases, J shed 1 base, and the junction held 4 bases outside the gene matches. The CDR3 sequence is 14 residues long. Germline V lookup: CDR1 LNHDA, CDR2 SQIVND (reference sequence). The CDR3 sequence: CASSEYRGNTEAFF. In DNA, the CDR3 is TGTGCCAGTAGTGAATACAGGGGGAACACTGAAGCTTTCTTT.

Here the CDR3 reads CSASKDTQYF. Written as DNA, the CDR3 is TGCAGCGCATCGAAGGATACGCAGTATTTT. V usage is TRBV29-1 and J usage is TRBJ2-3; D remains unclear. CDR3 length: 10 amino acids. V lost 7 bases and J 6 bases, leaving 8 bases between the germline ends. In germline, CDR1 is SQVTM, CDR2 ANQGSEA.

This clone was observed once. This chain joins TRBV18 and TRBJ1-2, with a tentative D call TRBD1 (6 bases). The CDR3 is made up of 18 amino acids. Germline V CDR1 and CDR2: KGHSH, LQKENI. Trimming pared 5 bases from V and 1 base from J, leaving 23 bases between. The CDR3 protein is CASSINTPAQGGNYGYTF. For the CDR3, the DNA is TGTGCCAGCTCAATAAATACACCAGCACAGGGAGGTAACTATGGCTACACCTTC.

The rearrangement links TRBV4-3 to TRBJ2-7; 7 bases fit TRBD2. V lost 0 bases and J lost 2; bases outside the gene matches: 10. The CDR3 contains 17 residues. Germline CDR1 and CDR2: LGHNA and YSLEER. CDR3: CASSQDVGGGGTYEQYF. The CDR3 DNA follows: TGCGCCAGCAGCCAAGATGTTGGGGGGGGAGGGACCTACGAGCAGTACTTC.

The chain recombines TRBV4-3 with TRBJ1-2; tentatively, D is TRBD1 (6 bases). V lost 1 base to trimming and J lost 4 bases, with 13 bases between them. CDR3 size: 15 residues. Germline values: CDR1 LGHNA, CDR2 YSLEER. The DNA for the CDR3 is TGCGCCAGCAGCCAAGCCGATTCGGGGGCCTATGGCTACACCTTC. Its protein is CASSQADSGAYGYTF.

This CDR3 reads CASSYKAESTDTQYF. As DNA, the CDR3 is TGTGCCAGCAGTTACAAAGCGGAAAGCACAGATACGCAGTATTTT. This chain uses TRBV6-5 with TRBJ2-3, with D possibly matching TRBD2 (5 bases). The CDR3 consists of 15 residues. Germline loops: CDR1 MNHEY, CDR2 SVGAGI. V was cut by 2 bases and J by 0 bases, with 9 bases left in between.

V usage is TRBV7-2 and J usage is TRBJ1-2, with 7 bases lining up with TRBD1. The germline CDR1 and CDR2 sequences are SGHTA and FQGNSA. Trimming removed 1 base from V and 2 bases from J; junction bases left unmatched: 4. The CDR3 has 15 amino acids. For the CDR3, the DNA is TGTGCCAGCAGCTTAGGAGGGGGCGCAAACTATGGCTACACCTTC. It yields the protein CASSLGGGANYGYTF. The full variable domain, rest sourced from reference TRBV7-2 and TRBJ1-2, is GAGVSQSPSNKVTEKGKDVELRCDPISGHTALYWYRQSLGQGLEFLIYFQGNSAPDKSGLPSDRFSAERTGGSVSTLTIQRTQQEDSAVYLCASSLGGGANYGYTFGSGTRLTVV.

The V call is TRBV5-1, the J call TRBJ1-1; no clear D. V gave up 4 bases and J gave up 1 base, with 8 bases separating them. Per germline, CDR1 SGHRS and CDR2 YFSETQ. The CDR3 runs to 13 residues. CDR3 nucleotide sequence: TGCGCCAGCAGCGAGCCTCAGAACACTGAAGCTTTCTTT. Amino acids: CASSEPQNTEAFF.

This chain connects TRBV7-2 to TRBJ2-4; D is perhaps TRBD2 (5 bases). From germline, CDR1 is SGHTA and CDR2 FQGNSA. CDR3 length: 13 residues. V gave up 5 bases and J gave up 9 bases, with 14 bases separating them. CDR3 bases: TGTGCCAGCAGCCCGACATCGGCGGGCATTCAGTACTTC. Protein product: CASSPTSAGIQYF.

V gene TRBV2 combines with J gene TRBJ2-5; D ambiguous. The CDR3 is 12 residues long. Germline CDR1 and CDR2: SNHLY and FYNNEI. The V end was cut by 2 bases, the J end by 0 bases, with 1 base between. CDR3 coding DNA: TGTGCCAGCAGTGAAAACCAAGAGACCCAGTACTTC. Its translation is CASSENQETQYF.

CDR3 in DNA: TGTGCCAGCAGCTTCGGACTGCTCCAAGAGACCCAGTACTTC. Translation gives CASSFGLLQETQYF. The chain recombines TRBV5-5 with TRBJ2-5, with TRBD2 as a possible D gene (5 bases). The ends were cut back, 2 bases at V and 1 base at J, with 9 bases in the middle. The germline gives CDR1 SGHKS, CDR2 YYEKEE (reference sequence). The CDR3 has 14 residues. The variable domain in full, completed from reference TRBV5-5 and TRBJ2-5, reads DAGVTQSPTHLIKTRGQQVTLRCSPISGHKSVSWYQQVLGQGPQFIFQYYEKEERGRGNFPDRFSARQFPNYSSELNVNALLLGDSALYLCASSFGLLQETQYFGPGTRLLVL.

The chain recombines TRBV5-1 with TRBJ1-2; D remains ambiguous. Germline V lookup: CDR1 SGHRS, CDR2 YFSETQ. V was cut by 4 bases and J by 7 bases, with 14 bases left in between. This CDR3 spans 13 amino acids. The chain's CDR3 is CASSPRGPGGYTF. The CDR3 nucleotides read TGCGCCAGCAGCCCACGTGGGCCCGGTGGCTACACCTTC.

J is TRBJ2-3 and V is TRBV15, with a tentative D call TRBD2 (5 bases). The CDR3 consists of 16 residues. The V and J ends lost 1 base and 2 bases respectively, with 13 bases between them. CDR1 LNHNV and CDR2 YYDKDF come from the germline V gene (reference sequence). The CDR3 region has the DNA TGTGCCACCAGCAGAGCCGATCGGACTTACACAGATACGCAGTATTTT. This codes for CATSRADRTYTDTQYF.

The chain joins TRBV6-6 to TRBJ1-5, with a tentative D call TRBD1 (5 bases). Germline V gives CDR1 MNHNY, CDR2 SVGAGI (reference sequence). V lost 0 bases to trimming and J lost 3 bases, with 12 bases between them. The CDR3 spans 16 residues. Here the CDR3 DNA reads TGTGCCAGCAGTTACTCGCAGGGCTGGACCAATCAGCCCCAGCATTTT. The encoded protein is CASSYSQGWTNQPQHF.